This TCR beta chain was captured in a study of blood T cell repertoires in COVID-19 (dated by TCRdb to about 2020). Study-level background: Samples from collaborators originated in the United States, Italy and Spain and spanned both the acute and convalescent phases of COVID-19. Where HLA class I and class II types were available, the types were taken from metadata supplied by the sample provider, not from assay-based typing. The repertoires were released in a freely available public database meant as a resource for research on the immune response to SARS-CoV-2. The dataset comprised deeply sampled blood TCRbeta repertoires from subjects exposed to, actively infected with, or recovered from COVID-19. The material from the prospective study consisted of cDNA or gDNA derived from T cells, B-cell-depleted T cells, or PBMCs. The sample metadata nearly always contained a de-identified subject ID, COVID-19 status, age in years and sex. Samples were obtained from the ongoing ImmuneRACE study (first 160 participants) and from 1,000 to 1,500 subjects provided by 6 global collaborators. Paper-wide results and their limitations: The quantity of clinical and demographic metadata differed by source and by participant and was supplied without curation.

This clone was observed a few times. There is no known antigen for this receptor. No much larger clone exists at a distance of one base, and base qualities are not known. Collaborating institutions collected whole blood in K2EDTA tubes following their own protocols. For TCRbeta analysis, collaborators shipped samples in one of three forms: frozen whole blood, isolated PBMCs, or DNA extracted from either of those sample types. The immunoSEQ Assay, a bias-controlled multiplex PCR, was used to amplify TCRbeta CDR3 regions from genomic DNA. As for the authors' bioinformatics: Nucleated cell counts per sample were estimated from amplification of reference gene primers within the assay. To quantify the absolute abundance of each unique TCRbeta CDR3 rearrangement, sequence reads were collapsed and filtered. For each sample, productive Simpson clonality was calculated by taking the square root of Simpson's diversity index across productive rearrangements. TCRdb mirrors the immuneACCESS table, restricted to in-frame sequences. Some clones are absent from its copies; in checked studies, under half trace to an unresolved V gene, and the reason for the others is unknown. V and J calls and clone size are as listed in that table; D and trimming were resolved from the DNA. In this sample the table shows approximately 100,000 clones, about 85% of which occur a single time. The ten largest make up approximately 1.8% of the sample.

At the junction V is shortened by 4 bases and J by 4 bases; bases outside the gene matches: 14. The CDR3 sequence holds 18 residues, the cysteine and phenylalanine included. Only CDR3 DNA is held: 54 bases, read in frame from base 1. Sequences SEHNR (CDR1) and FQNEAQ (CDR2) are obtained from the germline V gene (reference sequence). The TCR comes from a woman in her 70s with active or convalescent COVID-19. The rearrangement joined TRBV7-9 to TRBJ1-1, with 11 bases aligning to TRBD1. The sequencing sample was made of peripheral blood. At the DNA level, the sequence is TGTGCCAGCAGCTCAAACCGTAAAGGGACAGGGGGGACCACTGAAGCTTTCTTT. It codes for CASSSNRKGTGGTTEAFF.